This T cell receptor (beta chain) stems from a study of shared clonotypes between healthy human individuals. Germline V gene data show CDR1 as SGHTA and CDR2 as FQGNSA. V was cut by 3 bases and J by 6 bases, with 15 bases left in between. This CDR3 is built from 14 residues. Notes on the study in general: At large depth, rarefaction still showed sorted-subset sequencing to be incomplete.

TCRdb keeps only in-frame clones here, not all; method: immunoSEQ multiplex PCR. The sample consists of 1.5 million to 1.9 million clones, around 98% of them appearing once. As regards this clone: Its antigen is currently unknown.

Sequencing used naive CD4+ T cells sorted from blood. The sample's subset: CD45RA+ positively selected. This chain connects TRBV7-2 to TRBJ2-7; tentative D call: TRBD1 (6 bases). This TCR was sampled from a man younger than 45 in good health. The CDR3 sequence: CASSFAGEIGEQYF. The CDR3 DNA follows: TGTGCCAGCAGCTTCGCAGGGGAAATCGGCGAGCAGTACTTC. Full variable domain (missing parts from reference TRBV7-2 and TRBJ2-7): GAGVSQSPSNKVTEKGKDVELRCDPISGHTALYWYRQSLGQGLEFLIYFQGNSAPDKSGLPSDRFSAERTGGSVSTLTIQRTQQEDSAVYLCASSFAGEIGEQYFGPGTRLTVT.